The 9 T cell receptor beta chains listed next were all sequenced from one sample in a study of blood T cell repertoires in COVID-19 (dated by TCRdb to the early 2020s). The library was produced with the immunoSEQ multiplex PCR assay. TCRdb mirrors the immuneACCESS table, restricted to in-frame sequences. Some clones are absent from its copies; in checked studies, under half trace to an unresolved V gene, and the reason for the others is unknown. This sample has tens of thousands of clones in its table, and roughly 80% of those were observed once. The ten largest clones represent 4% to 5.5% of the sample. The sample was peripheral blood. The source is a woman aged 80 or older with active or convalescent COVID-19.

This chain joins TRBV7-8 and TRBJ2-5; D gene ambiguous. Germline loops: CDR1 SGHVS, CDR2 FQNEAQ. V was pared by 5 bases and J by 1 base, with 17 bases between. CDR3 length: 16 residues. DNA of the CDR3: TGTGCCAGCAGCGCCCCGACATATACCCCCCAAGAGACCCAGTACTTC. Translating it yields CASSAPTYTPQETQYF.

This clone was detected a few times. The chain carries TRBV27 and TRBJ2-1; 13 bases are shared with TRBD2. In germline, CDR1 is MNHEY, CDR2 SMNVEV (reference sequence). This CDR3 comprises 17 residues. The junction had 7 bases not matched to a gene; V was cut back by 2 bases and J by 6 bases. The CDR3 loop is CASSLPPRTSGGNEQFF. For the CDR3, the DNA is TGTGCCAGCAGTTTACCTCCTCGGACTAGCGGGGGCAATGAGCAGTTCTTC.

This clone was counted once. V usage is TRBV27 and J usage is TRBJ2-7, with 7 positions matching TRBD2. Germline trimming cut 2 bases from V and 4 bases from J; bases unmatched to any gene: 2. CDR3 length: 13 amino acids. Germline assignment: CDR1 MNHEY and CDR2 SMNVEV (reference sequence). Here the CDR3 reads CASSLLAEYEQYF. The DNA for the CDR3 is TGTGCCAGCAGTTTACTAGCGGAATACGAGCAGTACTTC.

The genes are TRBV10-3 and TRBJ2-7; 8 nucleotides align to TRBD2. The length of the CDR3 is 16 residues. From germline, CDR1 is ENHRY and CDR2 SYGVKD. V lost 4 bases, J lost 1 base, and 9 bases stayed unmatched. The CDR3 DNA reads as TGTGCCATCAGTGCAGCCGGGACTAGAGGGTCCTACGAGCAGTACTTC. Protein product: CAISAAGTRGSYEQYF.

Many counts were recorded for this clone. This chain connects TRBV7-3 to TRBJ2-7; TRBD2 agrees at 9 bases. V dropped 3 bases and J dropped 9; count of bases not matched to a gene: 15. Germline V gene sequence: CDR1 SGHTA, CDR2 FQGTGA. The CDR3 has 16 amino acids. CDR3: CASSFLQTSGPLGQYF. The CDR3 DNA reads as TGTGCCAGCAGCTTCCTTCAAACTAGCGGGCCTCTAGGGCAGTACTTC.

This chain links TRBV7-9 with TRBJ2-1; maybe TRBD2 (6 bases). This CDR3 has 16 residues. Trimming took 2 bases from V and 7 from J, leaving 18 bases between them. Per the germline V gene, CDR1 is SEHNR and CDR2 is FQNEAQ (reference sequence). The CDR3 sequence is CASSLLVLAALNEQFF. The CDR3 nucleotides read TGTGCCAGCAGCTTATTAGTACTAGCCGCCCTGAATGAGCAGTTCTTC.

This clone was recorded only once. This CDR3 reads CASSYVGHTGELFF. The CDR3 bases are TGTGCCAGCAGTTATGTGGGCCACACCGGGGAGCTGTTTTTT. V gene TRBV6-2 or TRBV6-3 combines with J gene TRBJ2-2, with unresolved D. The CDR3 covers 14 residues. Trimming removed 3 bases from V and 3 bases from J, with 8 bases in between. Germline-derived CDR1 and CDR2 are MNHEY and SVGEGT.

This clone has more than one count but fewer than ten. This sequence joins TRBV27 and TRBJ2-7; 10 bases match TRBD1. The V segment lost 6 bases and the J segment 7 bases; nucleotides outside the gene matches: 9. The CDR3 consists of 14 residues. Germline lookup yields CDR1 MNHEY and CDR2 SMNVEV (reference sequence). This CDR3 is CASRYRQGAFEQYF. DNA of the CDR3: TGTGCCAGCAGATATCGACAGGGGGCATTTGAGCAGTACTTC.

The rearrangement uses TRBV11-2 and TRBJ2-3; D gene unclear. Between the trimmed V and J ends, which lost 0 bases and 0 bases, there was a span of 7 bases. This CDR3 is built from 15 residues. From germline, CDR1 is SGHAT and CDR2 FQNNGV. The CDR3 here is CASSLDPTSTDTQYF. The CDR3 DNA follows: TGTGCCAGCAGCTTAGATCCGACTAGCACAGATACGCAGTATTTT.